The 27 T cell receptor beta chains below all came from one sample that was sequenced in a study of human CD8 memory T cell subsets. The TCR beta sequencing libraries came from UMI-labeled 5' RACE. TCRdb re-called the 5' RACE reads and gives one entry per CDR3 protein, without DNA. In total, the table holds about 5,500 distinct CDR3 sequences. Material: CD8+ T cells from PBMCs. The receptors stem from a human donor in good health.

The rearrangement joins TRBV28 to TRBJ2-3. Germline values: CDR1 MDHEN, CDR2 SYDVKM. The CDR3 is 13 amino acids. The CDR3 is CASSFGYTDTQYF.

The V call is TRBV7-9, the J call TRBJ2-7; TCRdb's assignment of TRBD1 cannot be checked, as there is no DNA. The CDR3 is 15 amino acids. Per germline, CDR1 SEHNR and CDR2 FQNEAQ (reference sequence). The CDR3 spells CASRPGAGPNYEQYF.

The rearrangement uses TRBV5-1 and TRBJ2-1; absent DNA, TCRdb's TRBD1 call cannot be checked. In germline, CDR1 is SGHRS, CDR2 YFSETQ. The CDR3 loop spans 15 amino acids. CDR3 sequence reads: CASSLADSPYNEQFF. Based on the CDR3 plus reference TRBV5-1 and TRBJ2-1, the full variable domain is KAGVTQTPRYLIKTRGQQVTLSCSPISGHRSVSWYQQTPGQGLQFLFEYFSETQRNKGNFPGRFSGRQFSNSRSEMNVSTLELGDSALYLCASSLADSPYNEQFFGPGTRLTVL.

V and J are TRBV12-3 or TRBV12-4 and TRBJ2-1. The CDR3 sequence is 15 residues long. The chain's CDR3 is CASSLYLSSINEQFF.

The chain's CDR3 is CASGLVQGGKNTEAFF. The rearrangement links TRBV12-5 to TRBJ1-1; the D call of TRBD1 rests on TCRdb alone, since no DNA is present to check it. Germline V CDR1 and CDR2: LGHNT, FRNRAP. The CDR3 is made up of 16 amino acids.

Considering frequency, this clonotype is large. The chain joins TRBV14 to TRBJ1-1. The CDR3 loop spans 12 amino acids. From germline, CDR1 is SGHDN and CDR2 FVKESK. CDR3 protein: CASSQYNTEAFF.

This chain connects TRBV7-9 to TRBJ2-1; the TCRdb D gene call, TRBD1, has no DNA to confirm it. This CDR3 is 12 amino acids long. Germline-derived CDR1 and CDR2 are SEHNR and FQNEAQ (reference sequence). Here the CDR3 reads CADRGSYNEQFF.

The chain links TRBV20-1 to TRBJ2-7; there is no DNA to check the TCRdb D call of TRBD2. There are 13 residues in the CDR3. CDR1 and CDR2 from the germline V gene are DFQATT and SNEGSKA (reference sequence). CDR3 in amino acids: CSARASGSYEQYF.

CDR3: CASSILDKSAEAFF. V gene TRBV19 combines with J gene TRBJ1-1. The CDR3 runs 14 residues. Per germline, CDR1 LNHDA and CDR2 SQIVND (reference sequence). The variable domain in full, completed from reference TRBV19 and TRBJ1-1, reads DGGITQSPKYLFRKEGQNVTLSCEQNLNHDAMYWYRQDPGQGLRLIYYSQIVNDFQKGDIAEGYSVSREKKESFPLTVTSAQKNPTAFYLCASSILDKSAEAFFGQGTRLTVV.

This chain joins TRBV20-1 and TRBJ1-6. The CDR3 has 16 amino acids. Germline V CDR1 and CDR2: DFQATT, SNEGSKA (reference sequence). The CDR3 here is CSARGSTSSYNSPLHF.

The chain is built from TRBV7-2 and TRBJ2-1. The CDR3 has 15 amino acids. From germline, CDR1 is SGHTA and CDR2 FQGNSA. CDR3 amino acids: CASSFDGGSYNEQFF.

The chain has TRBV5-5 and TRBJ1-4. CDR1 SGHKS and CDR2 YYEKEE come from the germline V gene (reference sequence). The CDR3 extends over 16 amino acids. The CDR3 here is CASSRRRGGGWRKLFF.

The chain carries TRBV12-3 or TRBV12-4 and TRBJ2-5. The CDR3 is 13 residues long. The CDR3 sequence is CASTLGSQETQYF.

This chain connects TRBV24-1 to TRBJ1-5; TCRdb returns TRBD1, unconfirmable since there is no DNA. From germline, CDR1 is KGHDR and CDR2 SFDVKD. The CDR3 length is 13 residues. The CDR3 region is CATSLRGGQPQHF.

This clonotype is deemed medium-sized by its frequency. The rearrangement uses TRBV20-1 and TRBJ1-4. CDR3 length equals 16 residues. Germline V lookup: CDR1 DFQATT, CDR2 SNEGSKA (reference sequence). This chain's CDR3 is CSASPPWGATNEKLFF.

V usage is TRBV7-8 and J usage is TRBJ1-1. The CDR3 has 14 amino acids. The germline V gene encodes CDR1 SGHVS and CDR2 FQNEAQ. CDR3 residues: CASSLPGGDTEAFF.

This chain uses TRBV11-2 with TRBJ2-3; TCRdb's D gene call, TRBD2, goes unchecked for lack of DNA. This CDR3 spans 15 amino acids. The V gene's germline CDR1 is SGHAT and CDR2 FQNNGV. CDR3 region: CASSPGLAGQDTQYF.

This sequence joins TRBV3-1 and TRBJ2-7. This CDR3 contains 12 residues. CDR1 and CDR2 from the germline V gene are LGHDT and YNNKEL (reference sequence). CDR3 amino acids: CASSQSLLEQYF.

The rearrangement links TRBV9 to TRBJ2-1. The CDR3 spans 16 residues. Germline V lookup: CDR1 SGDLS, CDR2 YYNGEE. CDR3 sequence: CASSGASGGLYNEQFF. The whole variable domain, filled in from reference TRBV9 and TRBJ2-1, reads DSGVTQTPKHLITATGQRVTLRCSPRSGDLSVYWYQQSLDQGLQFLIQYYNGEERAKGNILERFSAQQFPDLHSELNLSSLELGDSALYFCASSGASGGLYNEQFFGPGTRLTVL.

The gene calls are TRBV4-1 and TRBJ1-6; the D gene TCRdb calls, TRBD1, cannot be checked with no DNA. The germline gives CDR1 MGHRA, CDR2 YSYEKL. The CDR3 runs to 15 residues. The CDR3 spells CASSPTTGQKAPLHF.

V is TRBV27 and J is TRBJ2-1. The CDR3 consists of 15 residues. CDR1 is MNHEY, CDR2 SMNVEV, per germline (reference sequence). The CDR3 reads CASSLTGGTYNEQFF.

The rearrangement links TRBV30 to TRBJ1-2; TCRdb's D gene call, TRBD1, goes unchecked for lack of DNA. Looked up from germline, CDR1 is GTSNPN and CDR2 is SVGIG (reference sequence). CDR3 size: 16 residues. This CDR3 is CAWSVRGQEMIYGYTF. The whole variable domain, filled in from reference TRBV30 and TRBJ1-2, reads SQTIHQWPATLVQPVGSPLSLECTVEGTSNPNLYWYRQAAGRGLQLLFYSVGIGQISSEVPQNLSASRPQDRQFILSSKKLLLSDSGFYLCAWSVRGQEMIYGYTFGSGTRLTVV.

V usage is TRBV7-9 and J usage is TRBJ1-2; the TCRdb D gene call, TRBD1, has no DNA to confirm it. The CDR3 has 16 residues. Germline assignment: CDR1 SEHNR and CDR2 FQNEAQ (reference sequence). CDR3 in amino acids: CASSPLVWDEGYGYTF.

The chain combines TRBV7-6 with TRBJ1-1; no DNA is available, so the TRBD1 call from TCRdb remains unchecked. The CDR3 spans 17 residues. The germline V gene has CDR1 SGHVS and CDR2 FNYEAQ. This CDR3 reads CASSLQGQGARGTEAFF.

The V gene is TRBV27, the J gene TRBJ2-1. CDR1 and CDR2 from the germline V gene are MNHEY and SMNVEV (reference sequence). This CDR3 comprises 16 residues. CDR3 sequence: CASSLTGGRAYNEQFF.

By frequency, this clonotype is medium-sized. The V gene is TRBV9, the J gene TRBJ1-1; the D call from TCRdb, TRBD1, cannot be confirmed without DNA. CDR1 is SGDLS, CDR2 YYNGEE, per germline. This CDR3 comprises 15 residues. The CDR3 protein is CASSEGTGSNTEAFF.

The J gene is TRBJ2-3, the V gene TRBV5-6; the D call from TCRdb, TRBD2, cannot be confirmed without DNA. This CDR3 has 16 residues. The germline gives CDR1 SGHDT, CDR2 YYEEEE. The CDR3 spells CASSLGGGGRRDTQYF. The entire variable domain, with the rest obtained from reference TRBV5-6 and TRBJ2-3, is as follows: DAGVTQSPTHLIKTRGQQVTLRCSPKSGHDTVSWYQQALGQGPQFIFQYYEEEERQRGNFPDRFSGHQFPNYSSELNVNALLLGDSALYLCASSLGGGGRRDTQYFGPGTRLTVL.